This T cell receptor beta chain is from a study of T cell repertoires in cytomegalovirus infection. Overall study: TCR beta signatures that were public indicated CMV infection and matching HLA type.

A remark on this clonotype: Its matching antigen is unknown. A read error may produce the germline difference seen at one junction end.

General study findings and limits: The response measured ex vivo was dominated by TCR beta clonotypes (HLA-C-restricted and CMV-specific).

This CDR3 is 14 amino acids long. The germline gives CDR1 LNHDA, CDR2 SQIVND (reference sequence). MiXCR was run by TCRdb on the reads, yielding one entry per CDR3 protein. The table includes hundreds of thousands of distinct CDR3 sequences, under 55% detected once. The chain uses TRBV19 and TRBJ2-5, with D perhaps matching TRBD1 (5 bases). Sequenced here: cultured PBMCs, sampled from culture after CMV antigen stimulation. The origin of this receptor is a human donor in good health (CMV status not recorded). Some clones in this sample may be carry-over from other donors' samples. The CDR3: CASSLTAIQATQYF. For the CDR3, the DNA is TGTGCCAGTAGTTTGACAGCGATCCAAGCGACCCAGTACTTC. The full variable domain, in which reference TRBV19 and TRBJ2-5 provide the parts outside the CDR3, is DGGITQSPKYLFRKEGQNVTLSCEQNLNHDAMYWYRQDPGQGLRLIYYSQIVNDFQKGDIAEGYSVSREKKESFPLTVTSAQKNPTAFYLCASSLTAIQATQYFGPGTRLLVL.